The rows below give T cell receptor beta chains drawn from one sample of a study of blood T cell repertoires in COVID-19. Here immunoSEQ multiplex PCR was the method, and the copy in TCRdb shows in-frame clones only, minus some. Of 120,000 to 150,000 clones detected, about 88% appear once; the ten largest clones hold about 2.3%. The sample was peripheral blood. The receptor set was obtained from a human donor in a cohort sampled during active COVID-19. Each CDR3 is given with its conserved first and last residue. D genes are given only for firm matches. Size tells how often a clone was seen (once, few, many) or the class of an expanded clone, and some rows leave it out.

TRBJ2-5	TRBD2	.	TRBV19	TGTGCCACCGGGGAGGGACTATCGCCCAAGGACTTC	CATGEGLSPKDF
TRBJ2-5	TRBD2	.	TRBV5-1	TGCGCCAGCAGCTCGATCCGGGGGGTACAAGAGACCCAGTACTTC	CASSSIRGVQETQYF
TRBJ2-1	TRBD2	.	TRBV19	TGTGCCAGTCTCGAATCTAGCGGGAATTTTCATATCGGGGACAATGAGCAGTTCTTC	CASLESSGNFHIGDNEQFF
TRBJ2-5	TRBD1	.	TRBV30	TGTGCCTGGAGTGTACCTCTCTGGCAGGGGGTCGGGGAGACCCAGTACTTC	CAWSVPLWQGVGETQYF
TRBJ1-1	TRBD1	.	TRBV2	TGTGCCAGCAGTGAGATTCGGGGGACAGGGGGCCGCACTGAAGCTTTCTTT	CASSEIRGTGGRTEAFF
TRBJ1-1	.	.	TRBV29-1	TGCAGCGTTGAAGAGCAGGCGAACACTGAAGCTTTCTTT	CSVEEQANTEAFF
TRBJ1-1	.	.	TRBV19	TGTGCCAGTACCCAGCCGGACATGAACACTGAAGCTTTCTTT	CASTQPDMNTEAFF
TRBJ1-4	.	few	TRBV2	TGTGCCAGCAGTGAAGCGCTTCACCCAGTCAGGTATTTT	CASSEALHPVRYF
TRBJ2-1	.	.	TRBV5-6	TGTGCCAGCAGCCCACGGGGGGCGCGGAGCTCCTACAATGAGCAGTTCTTC	CASSPRGARSSYNEQFF
TRBJ2-5	.	.	TRBV9	TGTGCCAGCAGCGTAGGCTCGAACAGGGATGGCGAGACCCAGTACTTC	CASSVGSNRDGETQYF
TRBJ2-7	TRBD2	.	TRBV2	TGTGCCAGCAGTCCCAGCCGACTAGCGGGAGCCTACGAGCAGTACTTC	CASSPSRLAGAYEQYF
TRBJ2-1	TRBD2	.	TRBV29-1	TGCAGCGTCCGACTAGCGGGCTACAATGAGCAGTTCTTC	CSVRLAGYNEQFF
TRBJ1-2	.	few	TRBV12-3/TRBV12-4	TGTGCCAGCAGTTTTAGCGCAGATCGCTACACCTTC	CASSFSADRYTF
TRBJ2-3	TRBD2	.	TRBV27	TGTGCCAGCAGTGTAGCGGGGCATAGCACAGATACGCAGTATTTT	CASSVAGHSTDTQYF
TRBJ2-1	.	few	TRBV28	TGTGCCAGCAGTCCAAGGACAACCCTTAACTCCTACAATGAGCAGTTCTTC	CASSPRTTLNSYNEQFF
TRBJ1-2	.	.	TRBV7-2	TGTGCCAGCAGCTTAGGGACAGCCCAGGGCTACACCTTC	CASSLGTAQGYTF
TRBJ1-2	TRBD1	.	TRBV4-3	TGCGCCAGCAGCCAAGGGGGACAGCCTACGAGCTATGGCTACACCTTC	CASSQGGQPTSYGYTF
TRBJ2-7	TRBD2	.	TRBV6-1	TGTGCCAGCAGTCAAGCACTAGCGGGAAATACCTACGAGCAGTACTTC	CASSQALAGNTYEQYF
TRBJ2-7	TRBD2	.	TRBV9	TGTGCCAGCAGCGTAGCTGGCGCGGGGGTCAGAACCTACGAGCAGTACTTC	CASSVAGAGVRTYEQYF
TRBJ2-1	TRBD2	few	TRBV4-2	TGTGCCAGCAGCCACTATTTAGCCGGGGGGTCCTACAATGAGCAGTTCTTC	CASSHYLAGGSYNEQFF
TRBJ1-2	TRBD1	.	TRBV29-1	TGCAGCACAGGGGAAGGCTATGGCTACACCTTC	CSTGEGYGYTF
TRBJ1-2	.	.	TRBV7-9	TGTGCCAGCAGCTTAGGAGGGGGGGCCGTTTGGGATGGCTACACCTTC	CASSLGGGAVWDGYTF